This T cell receptor beta chain came from a study of blood T cell repertoires in COVID-19. Sequencing was performed with immunoSEQ multiplex PCR; in TCRdb, only in-frame clones are kept and a portion is missing. The profile shows 300,000 to 400,000 clones, about 86% of them singletons. The germline V gene has CDR1 SGHRS and CDR2 YFSETQ. The ends were cut back, 0 bases at V and 6 bases at J, with 21 bases in the middle. This CDR3 region has 17 residues. V and J are TRBV5-1 and TRBJ1-2, with D perhaps TRBD1 (5 bases). This receptor was taken from a man between 25 and 39 years old with active or convalescent COVID-19. Sequenced sample: peripheral blood. CDR3 in DNA: TGCGCCAGCAGCTTGGTGGGGCCTGCGTTCGGCGTCGATGGCTACACCTTC. Amino acid sequence: CASSLVGPAFGVDGYTF.